This T cell receptor (beta chain) was profiled in a study of T cells in localized non-small cell lung cancer. Findings of the study overall: Tumor trailed uninvolved adjacent lung in T cell clonality, which peaked there.

Only in-frame clones appear in the TCRdb table, and some are missing; sequencing was by immunoSEQ multiplex PCR. Of under 30,000 clones in the sample, approximately 86% were seen once. Worth noting for this clone: The antigen is undetermined.

This sequence originates from a female donor over 55 with stage I lung adenocarcinoma. Sample: peripheral blood, taken before any cancer treatment.

CDR3 coding DNA: TGCGCCAGCAGCTACGGGACTCCTGGGGCTACGCAGTATTTT. Amino acid sequence: CASSYGTPGATQYF. This rearrangement joins TRBV5-1 to TRBJ2-3, with D possibly matching TRBD2 (6 bases). V was clipped by 3 bases and J by 8 bases, with 16 bases between them. CDR1 and CDR2 (germline): SGHRS, YFSETQ. The CDR3 sequence is 14 residues long.